Following are 20 T cell receptor beta chains from one sample sequenced in a study of blood T cell repertoires in COVID-19. The table came from immunoSEQ multiplex PCR; TCRdb's copy has only in-frame clones and leaves some out. The table records 150,000 to 200,000 clones, over 60% of them present only once. Sequencing was performed on peripheral blood. Receptors originate from a woman aged 70 to 79 with acute or convalescent COVID-19.

This clone turned up a few times. The chain links TRBV7-3 to TRBJ1-6; no reliable D call. The V gene lost 2 bases and the J gene lost 10 bases, with 12 bases spanning the gap. The CDR3 extends over 14 amino acids. CDR1 and CDR2 from the germline V gene are SGHTA and FQGTGA. The CDR3 coding sequence is TGTGCCAGCAGCTTATCCCCCCGAGCATCACCCCTCCACTTT. It is translated as CASSLSPRASPLHF.

In DNA, the CDR3 is TGTGCCAGTCCAAACGCCATCTGGGACAGGGGCGACGAGCAGTACTTC. This sequence encodes CASPNAIWDRGDEQYF. V is TRBV5-8 and J is TRBJ2-7, with 10 bases fitting TRBD1. This CDR3 spans 16 amino acids. CDR1 is SGHTS and CDR2 is YDEGEE in the germline V gene. Trimming removed 8 bases from V and 5 bases from J; junction bases left unmatched: 16.

This chain links TRBV6-5 with TRBJ2-5; 8 bases map to TRBD1. Germline CDR1 reads MNHEY; CDR2 reads SVGAGI. V lost 4 bases and J lost 7; bases outside the gene matches: 11. The CDR3 has 15 residues. For the CDR3, the DNA is TGTGCCAGCAGTTCCATGGACCGGGACAGGTGGACCCAGTACTTC. This sequence encodes CASSSMDRDRWTQYF.

V gene TRBV6-5 combines with J gene TRBJ2-1, with 7 nucleotides matching TRBD2. V dropped 7 bases and J dropped 5; count of bases not matched to a gene: 11. This CDR3 has 15 residues. Germline CDR1 and CDR2: MNHEY and SVGAGI. CDR3 nucleotides: TGTGCCAGCACCCCCGTTGCGGGAGTCAACAATGAGCAGTTCTTC. Translating gives CASTPVAGVNNEQFF.

This chain links TRBV6-6 with TRBJ1-4; the match to TRBD1 covers 10 bases. Per germline, CDR1 MNHNY and CDR2 SVGAGI (reference sequence). V was clipped by 0 bases and J by 8 bases; unmatched bases: 0. The CDR3 length is 14 residues. Here the CDR3 reads CASSYSTGGEKLFF. DNA of the CDR3: TGTGCCAGCAGTTACTCGACAGGGGGCGAAAAACTGTTTTTT.

This clone appeared once. The V call is TRBV29-1, the J call TRBJ2-7; tentative D call: TRBD1 (5 bases). This CDR3 contains 11 residues. The V end lost 7 bases, the J end lost 5 bases, and 12 bases lay between the germline ends. Germline CDR1 reads SQVTM; CDR2 reads ANQGSEA. CDR3 DNA: TGCAGCGCCGTGACAGCTGACGAGCAGTACTTC. It codes for CSAVTADEQYF.

The rearrangement links TRBV6-6 to TRBJ2-1; maybe TRBD2 (6 bases). The CDR3 has 15 amino acids. CDR1 and CDR2 from the germline V gene are MNHNY and SVGAGI (reference sequence). The V and J ends lost 0 bases and 3 bases respectively, with 9 bases between them. The CDR3: CASSYSSGRYNEQFF. In nucleotides, the CDR3 is TGTGCCAGCAGTTACTCAAGCGGGCGCTACAATGAGCAGTTCTTC.

The chain has TRBV28 and TRBJ2-7, with a weak D call TRBD1 (5 bases). The CDR3 covers 13 residues. Germline V gene data show CDR1 as MDHEN and CDR2 as SYDVKM. The ends were cut back, 3 bases at V and 3 bases at J, with 9 bases in the middle. The CDR3 DNA reads as TGTGCCAGCAGTTTGCAGGGCCTCTACGAGCAGTACTTC. Translated: CASSLQGLYEQYF.

This chain connects TRBV3-1 (or the pseudogene TRBV3-2) to TRBJ2-2; 10 nucleotides line up with TRBD2. Germline CDR1 reads LGHDT; CDR2 reads YNNKEL (reference sequence). The V segment lost 4 bases and the J segment 1 base; nucleotides outside the gene matches: 3. The CDR3 spans 16 residues. This CDR3 reads CASSRGLAVNTGELFF. CDR3 nucleotides: TGTGCCAGCAGCCGAGGACTAGCGGTGAACACCGGGGAGCTGTTTTTT.

The chain uses TRBV7-9 and TRBJ2-7, with D unresolved. This CDR3 has 12 amino acids. Deletions cut 1 base from V and 6 bases from J, with 7 bases between. The germline V gene encodes CDR1 SEHNR and CDR2 FQNEAQ (reference sequence). The CDR3 DNA is TGTGCCAGCAGCTTAGTTCTAGGCGAGCAGTACTTC. Translated: CASSLVLGEQYF.

The chain is built from TRBV27 and TRBJ2-7, with 10 bases aligning to TRBD1. Germline CDR1 is MNHEY and CDR2 is SMNVEV (reference sequence). V trimming: 5 bases; J trimming: 6 bases; junction bases outside the gene matches: 10. The CDR3 runs 15 residues. CDR3 in amino acids: CASSLFRDRGPEQYF. The CDR3 bases are TGTGCCAGCAGTCTCTTCCGGGACAGGGGTCCCGAGCAGTACTTC.

This clone was seen a handful of times. The chain uses TRBV15 and TRBJ1-1; TRBD1 aligns across 10 bases. The CDR3 length is 16 residues. The trim removed 2 bases at V and 0 bases at J, leaving 3 bases unmatched. Germline CDR1 reads LNHNV; CDR2 reads YYDKDF (reference sequence). The CDR3 sequence: CATSRPGQGMNTEAFF. The CDR3 DNA reads as TGTGCCACCAGCAGACCGGGACAGGGGATGAACACTGAAGCTTTCTTT. The variable domain in full, completed from reference TRBV15 and TRBJ1-1, reads DAMVIQNPRYQVTQFGKPVTLSCSQTLNHNVMYWYQQKSSQAPKLLFHYYDKDFNNEADTPDNFQSRRPNTSFCFLDIRSPGLGDTAMYLCATSRPGQGMNTEAFFGQGTRLTVV.

The V and J genes are TRBV18 and TRBJ2-1; 8 bases align to TRBD2. Germline-derived CDR1 and CDR2 are KGHSH and LQKENI. The junction had 6 bases not matched to a gene; V was cut back by 6 bases and J by 2 bases. The CDR3 consists of 15 residues. CDR3 in amino acids: CASSPGRGAYNEQFF. The CDR3 nucleotides are TGTGCCAGCTCCCCTGGGCGGGGGGCCTACAATGAGCAGTTCTTC.

The rearrangement joins TRBV10-1 to TRBJ2-3; 10 bases match TRBD2. This CDR3 spans 16 amino acids. Germline CDR1 reads WNHNN; CDR2 reads SYGVQD (reference sequence). V lost 4 bases to trimming and J lost 4 bases; unmatched junction nucleotides: 8. CDR3 nucleotide sequence: TGCGCCAGCAGTGCCTCTAGCGGGAGTTTCTCAGATACGCAGTATTTT. Amino acid sequence: CASSASSGSFSDTQYF.

J is TRBJ2-7 and V is TRBV5-1; the D gene is possibly TRBD1 (6 bases). The V end lost 4 bases, the J end lost 5 bases, and 22 bases lay between the germline ends. There are 16 residues in the CDR3. The germline gives CDR1 SGHRS, CDR2 YFSETQ. The CDR3 here is CASSPDTGWIYDEQYF. Here the CDR3 DNA reads TGCGCCAGCAGCCCGGATACAGGGTGGATATACGACGAGCAGTACTTC.

The chain links TRBV19 to TRBJ1-1; 7 bases fit TRBD1. The CDR3 totals 14 residues. V shed 6 bases, J shed 3 bases, and the junction held 7 bases outside the gene matches. CDR1 is LNHDA and CDR2 is SQIVND in the germline V gene (reference sequence). CDR3 DNA: TGTGCCAGTAGGGCGCCCACAGGGGACACTGAAGCTTTCTTT. This sequence encodes CASRAPTGDTEAFF.

This sequence joins TRBV5-1 and TRBJ2-1, with a tentative D call TRBD1 (5 bases). Germline lookup yields CDR1 SGHRS and CDR2 YFSETQ. This CDR3 comprises 13 residues. Trimming pared 4 bases from V and 3 bases from J, leaving 8 bases between. DNA for the CDR3: TGCGCCAGCAGCCAGACAGACTACAATGAGCAGTTCTTC. Encoded protein: CASSQTDYNEQFF.

The rearrangement links TRBV2 to TRBJ1-6; TRBD1 might be the D (5 bases). The CDR3 runs to 13 residues. Germline V gene data show CDR1 as SNHLY and CDR2 as FYNNEI. V lost 7 bases to trimming and J lost 5 bases, with 9 bases between them. For the CDR3, the DNA is TGTGCCAGCAAACAGGAAAATAATTCACCCCTCCACTTT. This translates into CASKQENNSPLHF.

This rearrangement joins TRBV5-1 to TRBJ1-6, with D uncertain. Germline V gene sequence: CDR1 SGHRS, CDR2 YFSETQ. The CDR3 has 13 residues. V was trimmed by 0 bases and J by 8 bases, leaving 6 bases between them. The CDR3 spells CASSLAVDSPLHF. The DNA for the CDR3 is TGCGCCAGCAGCTTGGCCGTCGATTCACCCCTCCACTTT.

V gene TRBV4-1 combines with J gene TRBJ1-1; possible D gene TRBD1, 5 bases. V dropped 4 bases and J dropped 1 base, with 13 bases sitting between them. Germline V gene sequence: CDR1 MGHRA, CDR2 YSYEKL. The CDR3 contains 15 residues. CDR3 loop: CASSPIGAGNTEAFF. The CDR3 nucleotides read TGCGCCAGCAGCCCAATAGGGGCAGGGAACACTGAAGCTTTCTTT.